Below, 20 T cell receptor beta chains from the same sample are listed, as sequenced in a study of shared clonotypes between healthy human individuals. It was CD45RO-negative cells, positively selected for CCR7, that made up naive CD8 cells, with terminally differentiated effector memory CD45RA+ cells excluded. Method: immunoSEQ multiplex PCR; TCRdb's copy keeps in-frame clones and lacks some. The sample gives around 2.1 million clones, about 92% of which show up once; around 1.7% is in the top ten. Sample: naive CD8+ T cells from PBMCs. The source of these receptors is a man aged 18 to 30 in good health. Some clones in this sample may be carry-over from other donors' samples.

On this clone itself: A junction boundary mismatches the germline segment, possibly from a read error. V usage is TRBV5-1 and J usage is TRBJ1-2; TRBD1 agrees at 7 bases. Germline-derived CDR1 and CDR2 are SGHRS and YFSETQ. This CDR3 spans 13 amino acids. DNA of the CDR3: TGCGCCAGCAGCTTGGTGACAGGGCGATCGCCGAACTTC. It translates to CASSLVTGRSPNF.

This rearrangement joins TRBV13 to TRBJ2-5; the match to TRBD2 covers 8 bases. The J segment lost 5 bases and the V segment lost 4 bases, leaving 6 bases of the junction unmatched. CDR1 and CDR2 (germline): PRHDT, FYEKMQ (reference sequence). This CDR3 is 14 amino acids long. CDR3 loop: CASSSRGGSETQYF. As DNA, the CDR3 is TGTGCCAGCAGCTCCCGGGGGGGGTCGGAGACCCAGTACTTC. Supplemented by reference TRBV13 and TRBJ2-5, the full variable domain reads AAGVIQSPRHLIKEKRETATLKCYPIPRHDTVYWYQQGPGQDPQFLISFYEKMQSDKGSIPDRFSAQQFSDYHSELNMSSLELGDSALYFCASSSRGGSETQYFGPGTRLLVL.

Worth noting for this clone: The sample has other DNA sequences that encode this CDR3 too. The V and J genes are TRBV9 and TRBJ2-1, with 11 bases matching TRBD2. J was trimmed by 4 bases and V by 4 bases; bases with no gene match: 4. The CDR3 consists of 15 residues. Germline-derived CDR1 and CDR2 are SGDLS and YYNGEE. CDR3 protein: CASSRGLAEYNEQFF. CDR3 coding DNA: TGTGCCAGCAGCAGGGGACTAGCGGAGTACAATGAGCAGTTCTTC. Supplemented by reference TRBV9 and TRBJ2-1, the full variable domain reads DSGVTQTPKHLITATGQRVTLRCSPRSGDLSVYWYQQSLDQGLQFLIQYYNGEERAKGNILERFSAQQFPDLHSELNLSSLELGDSALYFCASSRGLAEYNEQFFGPGTRLTVL.

The chain links TRBV19 to TRBJ1-2, with TRBD1 identical over 7 bases. In germline, CDR1 is LNHDA, CDR2 SQIVND (reference sequence). The CDR3 has 11 residues. J gave up 6 bases and V 9 bases, and 4 bases lay outside the gene matches. Written as DNA, the CDR3 is TGTGCCAGCGGGACAGAGAATGGCTACACCTTC. Translated, it gives CASGTENGYTF.

The chain links TRBV27 to TRBJ2-7; TRBD1 matches 8 bases. The V gene end was trimmed by 5 bases and the J gene end by 2 bases; junction bases not matched to a gene: 5. This CDR3 has 14 residues. Per the germline V gene, CDR1 is MNHEY and CDR2 is SMNVEV (reference sequence). CDR3 nucleotide sequence: TGTGCCAGCAGTGTCAGGGGGCGCACCTACGAGCAGTACTTC. This gives the protein CASSVRGRTYEQYF.

Comments on this clone: Other nucleotide sequences in the sample specify the same CDR3. This rearrangement joins TRBV27 to TRBJ2-7; no clear D. V was shortened by 2 bases and J by 3 bases, with 14 bases between the two germline ends. The V gene's germline CDR1 is MNHEY and CDR2 SMNVEV (reference sequence). This CDR3 has 15 amino acids. In nucleotides, the CDR3 is TGTGCCAGCAGTTTAGGTCCCAGGCCCGGCTACGAGCAGTACTTC. Amino acid sequence: CASSLGPRPGYEQYF.

The genes are TRBV27 and TRBJ2-7, with D perhaps TRBD1 or TRBD2 (5 bases each). The CDR3 totals 14 residues. V was clipped by 6 bases and J by 3 bases, with 15 bases between them. The V gene's germline CDR1 is MNHEY and CDR2 SMNVEV (reference sequence). As DNA, the CDR3 is TGTGCCAGCAGCCCCGGGACGATGTTCTACGAGCAGTACTTC. It encodes CASSPGTMFYEQYF.

V usage is TRBV19 and J usage is TRBJ2-1; D might be TRBD1 (5 bases). From germline, CDR1 is LNHDA and CDR2 SQIVND (reference sequence). Trimming left V 3 bases short and J 8 bases short, with 11 bases between. The CDR3 has 13 amino acids. In nucleotides, the CDR3 is TGTGCCAGTAGTATCAGGACAATCTATGAGCAGTTCTTC. Encoded protein: CASSIRTIYEQFF.

The chain carries TRBV27 and TRBJ1-4; D perhaps matches TRBD1 (6 bases). The CDR3 is made up of 14 amino acids. CDR1 is MNHEY and CDR2 is SMNVEV in the germline V gene (reference sequence). Trimming took 2 bases from V and 6 from J, leaving 10 bases between them. CDR3 coding DNA: TGTGCCAGCAGTTTAGCGGGGGCGGATGAAAAACTGTTTTTT. It yields the protein CASSLAGADEKLFF. Full variable domain (remainder filled in from reference TRBV27 and TRBJ1-4): EAQVTQNPRYLITVTGKKLTVTCSQNMNHEYMSWYRQDPGLGLRQIYYSMNVEVTDKGDVPEGYKVSRKEKRNFPLILESPSPNQTSLYFCASSLAGADEKLFFGSGTQLSVL.

The V call is TRBV14, the J call TRBJ2-1, with 10 bases that match TRBD2. The V gene's germline CDR1 is SGHDN and CDR2 FVKESK. V was pared by 3 bases and J by 8 bases, with 13 bases of the junction left unmatched. The CDR3 totals 17 residues. CDR3 region: CASSHRPWEREGHEQFF. Here the CDR3 DNA reads TGTGCCAGCAGCCATAGGCCGTGGGAGCGGGAGGGCCATGAGCAGTTCTTC.

The gene calls are TRBV11-3 and TRBJ2-2; tentatively, D is TRBD1 (6 bases). The CDR3 is 12 residues long. V was shortened by 5 bases and J by 7 bases, with 8 bases between the two germline ends. In germline, CDR1 is SGHNT, CDR2 YENEEA. CDR3 sequence reads: CASSDRSGELFF. DNA of the CDR3: TGTGCCAGCAGCGACAGGAGCGGGGAGCTGTTTTTT. The whole variable domain, filled in from reference TRBV11-3 and TRBJ2-2, reads EAGVVQSPRYKIIEKKQPVAFWCNPISGHNTLYWYLQNLGQGPELLIRYENEEAVDDSQLPKDRFSAERLKGVDSTLKIQPAELGDSAVYLCASSDRSGELFFGEGSRLTVL.

The chain combines TRBV7-3 with TRBJ2-2, with D perhaps given as TRBD1 or TRBD2 (5 bases each). This CDR3 is 16 amino acids long. Germline CDR1 reads SGHTA; CDR2 reads FQGTGA. V was shortened by 2 bases and J by 9 bases, with 19 bases between the two germline ends. This chain's CDR3 is CASSLSPRDLTRELFF. In DNA, the CDR3 is TGTGCCAGCAGCTTATCCCCGAGGGACCTCACGAGGGAGCTGTTTTTT. Filled out from reference TRBV7-3 and TRBJ2-2, the complete variable domain reads GAGVSQTPSNKVTEKGKYVELRCDPISGHTALYWYRQSLGQGPEFLIYFQGTGAADDSGLPNDRFFAVRPEGSVSTLKIQRTERGDSAVYLCASSLSPRDLTRELFFGEGSRLTVL.

The chain links TRBV19 to TRBJ1-5; D not certain. CDR1 is LNHDA, CDR2 SQIVND, per germline (reference sequence). The length of the CDR3 is 15 residues. Deletions cut 10 bases from V and 2 bases from J, with 18 bases between. The DNA of the CDR3 is TGTGCCACTGGGTCGGCCCCCGGAGGCAATCAGCCCCAGCATTTT. Translating it yields CATGSAPGGNQPQHF.

J is TRBJ1-4 and V is TRBV27; unclear D gene. CDR1 is MNHEY, CDR2 SMNVEV, per germline (reference sequence). With 8 bases removed from V and 0 bases from J, the gap between germline ends came to 10 bases. This CDR3 is built from 14 residues. The CDR3 loop reads CASGRLATNEKLFF. CDR3 bases: TGTGCCAGCGGGCGCCTTGCAACTAATGAAAAACTGTTTTTT.

The chain is built from TRBV7-2 and TRBJ2-2; 10 nucleotides match TRBD1. Germline V gene lookup returns CDR1 SGHTA and CDR2 FQGNSA. V was pared by 1 base and J by 0 bases, with 2 bases of the junction left unmatched. This CDR3 has 17 residues. CDR3 sequence: CASSLEGQGSNTGELFF. CDR3 DNA sequence: TGTGCCAGCAGCTTAGAGGGACAGGGGTCGAACACCGGGGAGCTGTTTTTT. Full variable domain (missing parts from reference TRBV7-2 and TRBJ2-2): GAGVSQSPSNKVTEKGKDVELRCDPISGHTALYWYRQSLGQGLEFLIYFQGNSAPDKSGLPSDRFSAERTGGSVSTLTIQRTQQEDSAVYLCASSLEGQGSNTGELFFGEGSRLTVL.

The chain has TRBV27 and TRBJ1-3, with D maybe TRBD1 (5 bases). Trimming shortened V by 5 bases and J by 1 base, and 12 bases separated the two germline ends. The CDR3 is 15 residues long. Germline V gives CDR1 MNHEY, CDR2 SMNVEV (reference sequence). Written as DNA, the CDR3 is TGTGCCAGCAGTATCCAGGGTTATTCTGGAAACACCATATATTTT. Its translation: CASSIQGYSGNTIYF.

This clone was seen a few times. The CDR3 DNA is TGTGCCAGCAGCCGTCAGAACACTGAAGCTTTCTTT. Its translation is CASSRQNTEAFF. The chain employs TRBV4-2 and TRBJ1-1, with D uncertain. The CDR3 runs 12 residues. Deletions cut 4 bases from V and 1 base from J, with 4 bases between. Germline assignment: CDR1 LGHNA and CDR2 YNFKEQ.

The rearrangement links TRBV4-2 to TRBJ1-1; D remains ambiguous. CDR1 LGHNA and CDR2 YNFKEQ come from the germline V gene. The CDR3 loop spans 16 amino acids. The V end was cut by 0 bases, the J end by 1 base, with 12 bases between. CDR3 residues: CASSQDGELSNTEAFF. The CDR3 nucleotides are TGTGCCAGCAGCCAAGATGGGGAGCTGTCGAACACTGAAGCTTTCTTT.

J is TRBJ1-4 and V is TRBV4-3; D possibly corresponds to TRBD1 (6 bases). This CDR3 is 16 amino acids long. CDR1 and CDR2 (germline): LGHNA, YSLEER. With 0 bases removed from V and 7 bases from J, the gap between germline ends came to 15 bases. The CDR3 DNA is TGCGCCAGCAGCCAAGATAAAAGACTAGGGGGTGAAAAACTGTTTTTT. Encoded protein: CASSQDKRLGGEKLFF.

This chain joins TRBV13 and TRBJ2-1; TRBD2 matches 11 bases. This CDR3 contains 15 residues. J lost 5 bases, V lost 5 bases, and 5 bases had no gene match. CDR1 is PRHDT, CDR2 FYEKMQ, per germline (reference sequence). CDR3 in amino acids: CASSPGTSGNNEQFF. For the CDR3, the DNA is TGTGCCAGCAGCCCCGGGACTAGCGGAAACAATGAGCAGTTCTTC.